This note documents a single TCR beta chain sequence. There is no known antigen for this receptor. There are no base qualities to consult, and no much larger clone falls within one base. Here V drops 1 base and J drops 3 bases, and the junction holds 8 bases not matched to any gene. Per the germline V gene (reference sequence), LGHDT is the CDR1 and YNNKEL is the CDR2. There are 18 amino acids in the CDR3, from cysteine to phenylalanine inclusive. Only CDR3 DNA remains: 54 bases, in frame from the first base. The data derive from a study of T cells of healthy individuals listed by TCRdb under 2018. The protocol used for the library was 5' RACE. TCRdb lists the instrument as Illumina MiSeq. TCRdb applied fastp at Q25 and MiXCR to the public reads, then kept only in-frame beta chains. All rows with the same CDR3 protein become a single entry with the most common DNA and genes. In this sample the table shows about 53,000 distinct CDR3 sequences, under 15% of which occur a single time. The ten largest clonotypes hold 15% to 20% of the sample.

The chain uses TRBV3-1 and TRBJ2-3, and 12 junctional nucleotides match TRBD2. The sequence came from a human donor in good health. The sequence in DNA is TGTGCCAGCAGCCAAGGGGCTAGCGGGAGGGCCTCAACAGATACGCAGTATTTT. Its coded protein is CASSQGASGRASTDTQYF.